This T cell receptor beta chain was profiled in a study of blood T cells in healthy people across ages. Findings of the study overall: More naive CD4+ cells and higher diversity marked long-lived donors relative to aged donors.

Points on this clonotype: The target antigen is unknown.

Using a J-beta primer mix together with a sample-barcoded 5' primer, a second PCR was run for roughly 6 to 12 cycles. Every cDNA molecule bore a tag from a template-switch adaptor containing 12 random nucleotides. TCRdb recomputed calls from the 5' RACE reads with MiXCR, one row per CDR3 protein. The sample consists of around 670,000 distinct CDR3 sequences, approximately 30% of them appearing once. The CDR3 length is 15 residues. J gave up 1 base and V 6 bases, and 9 bases lay outside the gene matches. The V gene's germline CDR1 is MNHNY and CDR2 SVGAGI (reference sequence). Donors were systemically healthy Caucasian individuals from Russia aged 6 to 90 years. No fewer than 6 million PBMCs went into each sample.

This chain joins TRBV6-6 and TRBJ2-7; 7 nucleotides align to TRBD2. The TCR comes from a woman over 75 in good health. Sequencing used blood. For the CDR3, the DNA is TGTGCCAGCAGCCCTCGGACTAGTGAGTCCTACGAGCAGTACTTC. Protein product: CASSPRTSESYEQYF.